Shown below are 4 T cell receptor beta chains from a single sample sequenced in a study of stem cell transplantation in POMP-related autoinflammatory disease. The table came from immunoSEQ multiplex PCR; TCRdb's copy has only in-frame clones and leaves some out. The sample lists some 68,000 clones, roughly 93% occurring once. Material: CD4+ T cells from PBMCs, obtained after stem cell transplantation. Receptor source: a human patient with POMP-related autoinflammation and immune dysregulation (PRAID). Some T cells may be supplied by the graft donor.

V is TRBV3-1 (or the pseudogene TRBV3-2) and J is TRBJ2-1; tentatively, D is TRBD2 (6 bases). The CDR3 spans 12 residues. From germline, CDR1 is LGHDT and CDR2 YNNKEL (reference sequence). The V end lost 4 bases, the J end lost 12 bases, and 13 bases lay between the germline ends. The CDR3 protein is CASSLRGYGQFF. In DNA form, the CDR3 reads TGTGCCAGCAGCCTACGGGGGTATGGGCAGTTCTTC.

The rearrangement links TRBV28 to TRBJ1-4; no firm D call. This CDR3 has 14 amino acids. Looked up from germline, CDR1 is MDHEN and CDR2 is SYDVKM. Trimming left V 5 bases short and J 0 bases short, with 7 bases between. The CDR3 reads CASSRPATNEKLFF. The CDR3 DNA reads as TGTGCCAGCAGTCGACCTGCAACTAATGAAAAACTGTTTTTT.

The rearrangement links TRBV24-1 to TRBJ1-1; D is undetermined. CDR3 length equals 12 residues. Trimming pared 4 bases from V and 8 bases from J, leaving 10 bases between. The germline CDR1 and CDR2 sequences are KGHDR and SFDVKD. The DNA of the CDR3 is TGTGCCACCAGTGAATCCGGTTCCGAAGCTTTCTTT. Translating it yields CATSESGSEAFF.

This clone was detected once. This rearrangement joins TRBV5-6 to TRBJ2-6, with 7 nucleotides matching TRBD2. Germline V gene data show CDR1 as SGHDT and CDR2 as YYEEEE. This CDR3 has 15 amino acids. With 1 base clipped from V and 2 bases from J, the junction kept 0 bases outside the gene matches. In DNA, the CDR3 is TGTGCCAGCAGCTTGCGGGGGGCTGGGGCCAACGTCCTGACTTTC. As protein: CASSLRGAGANVLTF.